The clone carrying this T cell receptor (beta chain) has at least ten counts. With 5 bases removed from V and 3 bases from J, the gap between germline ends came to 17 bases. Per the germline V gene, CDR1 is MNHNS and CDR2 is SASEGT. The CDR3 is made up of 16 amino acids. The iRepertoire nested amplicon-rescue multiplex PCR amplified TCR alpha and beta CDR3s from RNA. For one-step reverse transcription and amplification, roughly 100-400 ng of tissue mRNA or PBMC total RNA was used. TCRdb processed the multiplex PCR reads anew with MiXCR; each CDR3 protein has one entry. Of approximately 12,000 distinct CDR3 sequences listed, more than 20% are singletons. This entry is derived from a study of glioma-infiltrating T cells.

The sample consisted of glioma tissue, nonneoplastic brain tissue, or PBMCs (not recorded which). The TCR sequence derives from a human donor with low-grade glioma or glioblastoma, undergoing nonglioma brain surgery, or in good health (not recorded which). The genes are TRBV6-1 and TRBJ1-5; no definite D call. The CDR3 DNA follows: TGTGCCAGCAGTTCGCCCAATCCGGGCCCCAATCAGCCCCAGCATTTT. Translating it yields CASSSPNPGPNQPQHF.